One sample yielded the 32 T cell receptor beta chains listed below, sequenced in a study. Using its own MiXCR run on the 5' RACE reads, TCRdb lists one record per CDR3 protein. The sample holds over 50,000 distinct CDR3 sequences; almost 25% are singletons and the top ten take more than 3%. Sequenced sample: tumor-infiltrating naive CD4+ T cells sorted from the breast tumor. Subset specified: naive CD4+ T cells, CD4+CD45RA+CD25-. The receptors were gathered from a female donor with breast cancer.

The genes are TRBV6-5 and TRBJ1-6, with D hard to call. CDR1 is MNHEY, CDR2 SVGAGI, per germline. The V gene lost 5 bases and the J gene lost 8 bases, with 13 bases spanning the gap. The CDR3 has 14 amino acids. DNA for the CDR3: TGTGCCAGCAGTCGACTCGTGGGTGATTCACCCCTCCACTTT. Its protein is CASSRLVGDSPLHF.

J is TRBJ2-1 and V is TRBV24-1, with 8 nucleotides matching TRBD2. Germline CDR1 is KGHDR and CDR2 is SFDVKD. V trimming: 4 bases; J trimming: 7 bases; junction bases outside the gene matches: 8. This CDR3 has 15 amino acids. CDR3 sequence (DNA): TGTGCCACCAGTGAATATAGCGGGGCCGATAATGAGCAGTTCTTC. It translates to CATSEYSGADNEQFF.

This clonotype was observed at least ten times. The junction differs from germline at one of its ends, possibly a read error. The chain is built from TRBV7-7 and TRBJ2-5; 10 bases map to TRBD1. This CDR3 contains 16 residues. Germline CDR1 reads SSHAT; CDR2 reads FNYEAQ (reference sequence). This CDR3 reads CASSLGGQGPRETQYF. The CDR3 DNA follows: TGTGCTAGCAGCTTAGGGGGACAGGGGCCTCGGGAGACCCAGTACTTC.

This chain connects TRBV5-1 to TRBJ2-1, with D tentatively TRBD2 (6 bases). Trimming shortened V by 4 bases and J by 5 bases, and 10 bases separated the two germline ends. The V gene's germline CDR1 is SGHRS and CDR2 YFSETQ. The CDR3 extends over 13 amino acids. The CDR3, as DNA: TGCGCCAGCAGCCCCCTAGCGAACAATGAGCAGTTCTTC. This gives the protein CASSPLANNEQFF. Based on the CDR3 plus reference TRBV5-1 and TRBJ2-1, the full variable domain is KAGVTQTPRYLIKTRGQQVTLSCSPISGHRSVSWYQQTPGQGLQFLFEYFSETQRNKGNFPGRFSGRQFSNSRSEMNVSTLELGDSALYLCASSPLANNEQFFGPGTRLTVL.

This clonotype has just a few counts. For the CDR3, the DNA is TGTGCCAGCAGCCCCTTAGCGGGGTACGCCGGGGAGCTGTTTTTT. Translating it yields CASSPLAGYAGELFF. V gene TRBV11-2 combines with J gene TRBJ2-2, with 8 bases fitting TRBD2. The CDR3 covers 15 residues. Germline V gene lookup returns CDR1 SGHAT and CDR2 FQNNGV. The V gene end was trimmed by 5 bases and the J gene end by 6 bases; junction bases not matched to a gene: 8.

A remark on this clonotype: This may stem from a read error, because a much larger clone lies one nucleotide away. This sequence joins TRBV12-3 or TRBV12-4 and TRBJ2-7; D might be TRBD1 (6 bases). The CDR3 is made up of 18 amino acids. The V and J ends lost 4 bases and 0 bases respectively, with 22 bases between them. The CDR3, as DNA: TGTGCCAGCAGTTCCTCCGGGTTGACAGGAAGCTTCTCCTACGAGCAGTACTTC. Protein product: CASSSSGLTGSFSYEQYF.

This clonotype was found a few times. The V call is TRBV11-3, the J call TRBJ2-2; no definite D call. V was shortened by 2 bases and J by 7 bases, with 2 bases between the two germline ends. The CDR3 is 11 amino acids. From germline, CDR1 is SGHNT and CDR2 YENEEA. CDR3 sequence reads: CASSLNGELFF. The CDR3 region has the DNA TGTGCCAGCAGCTTAAACGGGGAGCTGTTTTTT.

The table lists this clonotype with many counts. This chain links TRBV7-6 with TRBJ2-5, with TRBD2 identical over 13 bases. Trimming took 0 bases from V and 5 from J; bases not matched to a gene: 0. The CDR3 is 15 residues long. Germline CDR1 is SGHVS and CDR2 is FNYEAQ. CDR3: CASSLAGLAGETQYF. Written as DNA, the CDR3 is TGTGCCAGCAGCTTAGCGGGACTAGCGGGGGAGACCCAGTACTTC.

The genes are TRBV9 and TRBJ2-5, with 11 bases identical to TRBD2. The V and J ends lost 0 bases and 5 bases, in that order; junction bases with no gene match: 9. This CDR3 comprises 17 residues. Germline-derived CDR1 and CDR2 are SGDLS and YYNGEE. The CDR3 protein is CASSVGSSGRFVETQYF. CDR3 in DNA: TGTGCCAGCAGCGTAGGATCTAGCGGGAGGTTTGTGGAGACCCAGTACTTC.

The CDR3 nucleotides are TGTGCCAGCAGCTTATCGGGCAGGGGACAGGGTCAGCCCCAGCATTTT. Its translation: CASSLSGRGQGQPQHF. This rearrangement joins TRBV7-2 to TRBJ1-5; 9 nucleotides line up with TRBD1. Germline V gives CDR1 SGHTA, CDR2 FQGNSA. This CDR3 is built from 16 residues. Germline trimming cut 2 bases from V and 6 bases from J; bases unmatched to any gene: 8.

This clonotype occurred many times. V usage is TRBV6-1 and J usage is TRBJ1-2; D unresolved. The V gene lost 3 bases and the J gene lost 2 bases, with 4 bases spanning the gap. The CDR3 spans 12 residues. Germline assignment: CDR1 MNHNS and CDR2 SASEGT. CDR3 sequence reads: CASSDPNYGYTF. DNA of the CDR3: TGTGCCAGCAGTGATCCAAACTATGGCTACACCTTC.

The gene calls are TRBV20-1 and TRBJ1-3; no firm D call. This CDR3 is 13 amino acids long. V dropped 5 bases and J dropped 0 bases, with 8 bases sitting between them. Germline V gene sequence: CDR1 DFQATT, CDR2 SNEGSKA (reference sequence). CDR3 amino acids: CSARGSSGNTIYF. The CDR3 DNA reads TGCAGTGCTCGAGGGAGCTCTGGAAACACCATATATTTT.

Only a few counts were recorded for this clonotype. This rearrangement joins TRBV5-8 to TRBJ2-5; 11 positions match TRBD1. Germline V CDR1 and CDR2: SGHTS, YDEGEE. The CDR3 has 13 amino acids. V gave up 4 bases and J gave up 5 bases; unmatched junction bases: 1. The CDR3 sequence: CASSRDRGETQYF. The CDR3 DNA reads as TGTGCCAGCAGCCGGGACAGGGGGGAGACCCAGTACTTC.

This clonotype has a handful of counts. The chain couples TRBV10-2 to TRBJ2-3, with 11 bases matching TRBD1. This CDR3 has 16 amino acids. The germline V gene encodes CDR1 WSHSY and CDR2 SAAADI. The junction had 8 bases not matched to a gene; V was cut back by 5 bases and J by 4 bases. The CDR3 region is CASSPPLGQGADTQYF. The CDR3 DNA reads TGCGCCAGCAGTCCCCCTTTGGGACAGGGGGCAGATACGCAGTATTTT.

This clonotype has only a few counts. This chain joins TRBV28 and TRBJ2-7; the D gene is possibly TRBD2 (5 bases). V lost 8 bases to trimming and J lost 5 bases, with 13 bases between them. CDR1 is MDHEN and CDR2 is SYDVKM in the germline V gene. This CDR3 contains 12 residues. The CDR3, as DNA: TGTGCCAGCCGGAGGTTAAAAGACGAGCAGTACTTC. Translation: CASRRLKDEQYF.

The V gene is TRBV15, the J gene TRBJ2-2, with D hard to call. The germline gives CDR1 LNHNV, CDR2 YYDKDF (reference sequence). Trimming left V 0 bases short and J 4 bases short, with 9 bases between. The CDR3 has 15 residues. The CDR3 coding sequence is TGTGCCACCAGCAGAGATAGGGTCACCACCGGGGAGCTGTTTTTT. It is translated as CATSRDRVTTGELFF.

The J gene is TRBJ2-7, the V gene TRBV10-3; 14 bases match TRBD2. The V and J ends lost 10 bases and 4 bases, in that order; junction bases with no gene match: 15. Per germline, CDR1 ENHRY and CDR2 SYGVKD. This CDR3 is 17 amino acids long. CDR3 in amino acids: CATGPGLAGVSRYEQYF. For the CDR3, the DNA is TGTGCCACCGGACCGGGACTAGCGGGAGTCTCAAGGTACGAGCAGTACTTC.

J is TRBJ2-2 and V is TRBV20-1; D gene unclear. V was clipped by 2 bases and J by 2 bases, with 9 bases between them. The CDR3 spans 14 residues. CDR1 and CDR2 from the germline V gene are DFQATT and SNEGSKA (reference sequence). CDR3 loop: CSARRRGNTGELFF. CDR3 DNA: TGCAGTGCTAGAAGGCGCGGAAACACCGGGGAGCTGTTTTTT.

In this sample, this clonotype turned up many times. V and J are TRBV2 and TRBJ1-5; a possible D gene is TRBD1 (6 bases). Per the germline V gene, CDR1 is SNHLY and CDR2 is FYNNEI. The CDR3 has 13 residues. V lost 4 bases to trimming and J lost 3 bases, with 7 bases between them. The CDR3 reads CASSGQVNQPQHF. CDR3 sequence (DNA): TGTGCCAGCAGTGGACAGGTCAATCAGCCCCAGCATTTT.

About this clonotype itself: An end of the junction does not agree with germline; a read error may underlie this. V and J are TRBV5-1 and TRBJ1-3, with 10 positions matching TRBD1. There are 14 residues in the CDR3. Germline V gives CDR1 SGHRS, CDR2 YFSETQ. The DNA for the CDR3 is TGCGCCAGCAGCCGAGGACAGGGGGGAAACGCCATATATTTT. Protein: CASSRGQGGNAIYF. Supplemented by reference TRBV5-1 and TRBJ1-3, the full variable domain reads KAGVTQTPRYLIKTRGQQVTLSCSPISGHRSVSWYQQTPGQGLQFLFEYFSETQRNKGNFPGRFSGRQFSNSRSEMNVSTLELGDSALYLCASSRGQGGNAIYFGEGSWLTVV.

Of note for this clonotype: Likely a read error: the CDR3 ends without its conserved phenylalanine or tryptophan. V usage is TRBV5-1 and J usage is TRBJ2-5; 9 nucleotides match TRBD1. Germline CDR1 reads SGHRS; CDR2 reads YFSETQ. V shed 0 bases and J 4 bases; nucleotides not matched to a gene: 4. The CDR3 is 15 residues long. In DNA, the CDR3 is TGCGCCAGCAGCTTGGGGACAGGGGTCGGAGAGACCCAGTACCTC. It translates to CASSLGTGVGETQYL.

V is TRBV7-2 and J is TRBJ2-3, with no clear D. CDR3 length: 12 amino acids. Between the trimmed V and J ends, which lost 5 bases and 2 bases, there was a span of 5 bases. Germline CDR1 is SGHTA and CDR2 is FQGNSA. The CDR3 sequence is CASSHNTDTQYF. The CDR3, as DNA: TGTGCCAGCAGCCATAACACAGATACGCAGTATTTT.

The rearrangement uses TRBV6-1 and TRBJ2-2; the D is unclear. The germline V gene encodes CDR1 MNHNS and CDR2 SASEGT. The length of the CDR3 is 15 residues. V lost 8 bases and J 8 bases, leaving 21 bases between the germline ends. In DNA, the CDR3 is TGTGCCAGCCAAATGATAGCAGGAGTTTCGGGGGAGCTGTTTTTT. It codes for CASQMIAGVSGELFF.

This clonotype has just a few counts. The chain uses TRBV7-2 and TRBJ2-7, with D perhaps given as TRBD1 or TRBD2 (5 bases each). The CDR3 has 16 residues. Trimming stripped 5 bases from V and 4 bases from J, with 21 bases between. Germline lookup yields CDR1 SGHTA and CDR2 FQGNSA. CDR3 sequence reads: CASSLRGVGTKYEQYF. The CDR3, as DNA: TGTGCCAGCAGCCTCCGCGGAGTGGGGACCAAATACGAGCAGTACTTC.

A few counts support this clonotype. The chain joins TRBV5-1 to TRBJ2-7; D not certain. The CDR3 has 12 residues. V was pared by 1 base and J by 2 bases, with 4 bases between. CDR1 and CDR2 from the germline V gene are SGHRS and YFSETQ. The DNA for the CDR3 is TGCGCCAGCAGCTTGCAACCCTACGAGCAGTACTTC. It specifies CASSLQPYEQYF.

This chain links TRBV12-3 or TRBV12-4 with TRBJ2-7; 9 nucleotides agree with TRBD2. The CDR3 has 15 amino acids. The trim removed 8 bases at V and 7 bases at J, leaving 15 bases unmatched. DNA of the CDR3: TGTGCCAGCTCGGAAGGGTCTAGCGGGACAGTTGAGCAGTACTTC. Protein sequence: CASSEGSSGTVEQYF.

The CDR3 DNA follows: TGTGCCAGCGGGACAGGAAGCTCTGGAAACACCATATATTTT. It yields the protein CASGTGSSGNTIYF. J is TRBJ1-3 and V is TRBV6-1; 8 nucleotides line up with TRBD1. V trimming: 8 bases; J trimming: 0 bases; junction bases outside the gene matches: 3. CDR1 and CDR2 from the germline V gene are MNHNS and SASEGT. The CDR3 is made up of 14 amino acids.

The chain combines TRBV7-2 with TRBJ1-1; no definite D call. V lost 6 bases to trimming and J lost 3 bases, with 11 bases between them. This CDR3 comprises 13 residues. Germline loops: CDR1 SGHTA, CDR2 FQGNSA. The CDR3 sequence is CASRRGRDTEAFF. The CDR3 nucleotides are TGTGCCAGCAGAAGAGGTCGGGACACTGAAGCTTTCTTT.

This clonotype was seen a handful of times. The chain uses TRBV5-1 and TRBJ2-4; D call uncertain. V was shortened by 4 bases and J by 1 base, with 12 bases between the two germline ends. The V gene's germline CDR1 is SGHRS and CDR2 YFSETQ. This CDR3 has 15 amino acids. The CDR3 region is CASSTSEVAKNIQYF. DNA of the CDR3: TGCGCCAGCAGCACCTCGGAAGTTGCCAAAAACATTCAGTACTTC.

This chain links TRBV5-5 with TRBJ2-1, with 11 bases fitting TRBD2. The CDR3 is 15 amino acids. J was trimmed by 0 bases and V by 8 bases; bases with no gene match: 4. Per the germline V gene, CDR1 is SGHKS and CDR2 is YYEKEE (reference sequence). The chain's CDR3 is CASRLAGSSYNEQFF. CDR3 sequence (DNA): TGTGCCAGTCGACTAGCGGGAAGCTCCTACAATGAGCAGTTCTTC.

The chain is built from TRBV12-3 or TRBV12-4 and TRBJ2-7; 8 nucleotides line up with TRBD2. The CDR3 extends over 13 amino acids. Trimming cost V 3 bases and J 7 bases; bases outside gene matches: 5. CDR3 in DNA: TGTGCCAGCAGTTTGGGGACTAGGGGGGAGCAGTACTTC. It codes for CASSLGTRGEQYF.

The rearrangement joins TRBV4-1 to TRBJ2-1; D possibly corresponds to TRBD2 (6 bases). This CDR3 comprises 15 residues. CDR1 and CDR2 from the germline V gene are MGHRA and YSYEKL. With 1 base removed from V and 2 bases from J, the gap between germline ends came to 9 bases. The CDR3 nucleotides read TGCGCCAGCAGCCAAGCGGGAGCTACCTACAATGAGCAGTTCTTC. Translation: CASSQAGATYNEQFF.